This T cell receptor (beta chain) was identified during a study of early T cells in non-severe SARS-CoV-2 infection. On the study more broadly: Chains from this unsorted whole-blood bulk RNA could not be paired.

The CDR3 is 12 amino acids. Deletions cut 4 bases from V and 7 bases from J, with 9 bases between. The germline gives CDR1 LGHDT, CDR2 YNNKEL (reference sequence). A note on this clonotype: Its antigen remains unknown.

Points from the study as a whole: CD4 and private specificities were missed by VDJdb matching, which favored anti-spike CD8 responses.

Unique molecular identifiers were added to individual cDNA molecules. Using its own MiXCR run on the 5' RACE reads, TCRdb lists one record per CDR3 protein. The data show 60,000 or so distinct CDR3 sequences, around 14% seen once. This TCR derives from an adult who was a healthcare worker with PCR-confirmed SARS-CoV-2 infection or an uninfected control (not recorded which). The starting material was whole blood, obtained at baseline. The chain uses TRBV3-1 and TRBJ2-3; D unclear. The CDR3 reads CASSPSGNTQYF. The CDR3 nucleotides are TGTGCCAGCAGCCCATCCGGAAATACGCAGTATTTT.